The rows below give T cell receptor beta chains drawn from one sample of a study of T-cell memory formation after mild COVID-19. TCRdb reanalysed the 5' RACE reads using MiXCR and keeps one entry per CDR3 protein. The sample gives around 340,000 distinct CDR3 sequences, roughly 15% of which show up once; approximately 20% is in the top ten. The sequenced sample was PBMCs or a T cell subset sorted from them (not recorded which). The receptors were sampled from a man aged 18 to 30 who had mild COVID-19 (a few samples of this study predate the infection). Cell type and time point are not known. Each CDR3 is given with its conserved first and last residue. The D gene is left open where the match is weak. Only some rows state a clone size, as once, few, many or a class for expanded clones.

V gene: TRBV7-9; clone size: .; J gene: TRBJ2-5; D gene: .; CDR3 DNA: TGTGCCAGAGATGTGGTCGCCGAGGATAGCGAGACCCAGTACTTC; CDR3 protein: CARDVVAEDSETQYF
V gene: TRBV6-1; clone size: .; J gene: TRBJ1-5; D gene: .; CDR3 DNA: TGTGCCAGCAGGGCAGGGGCCAATCAGCCCCAGCATTTT; CDR3 protein: CASRAGANQPQHF
V gene: TRBV29-1; clone size: .; J gene: TRBJ2-6; D gene: .; CDR3 DNA: TGCAGCGTTGAAGGTACCTCTGGGGCCAACGTCCTGACTTTC; CDR3 protein: CSVEGTSGANVLTF
V gene: TRBV7-6; clone size: few; J gene: TRBJ2-3; D gene: .; CDR3 DNA: TGTGCCAGCAGCTCGCAATCGGGGCTAGATACGCAGTATTTT; CDR3 protein: CASSSQSGLDTQYF
V gene: TRBV19; clone size: .; J gene: TRBJ1-1; D gene: .; CDR3 DNA: TGTGCCAGTAGAATCTCTGGGAGGCAGAGGAACACTGAAGCTTTCTTT; CDR3 protein: CASRISGRQRNTEAFF
V gene: TRBV7-9; clone size: few; J gene: TRBJ2-1; D gene: TRBD2; CDR3 DNA: TGTGCCCCCCTACCCGGGACTAGCGGGGATGAGCAGTTCTTC; CDR3 protein: CAPLPGTSGDEQFF
V gene: TRBV28; clone size: few; J gene: TRBJ2-3; D gene: .; CDR3 DNA: TGTGCCAGCGCCCCGTCAGGGGGGAGCACAGATACGCAGTATTTT; CDR3 protein: CASAPSGGSTDTQYF
V gene: TRBV12-3/TRBV12-4; clone size: .; J gene: TRBJ2-2; D gene: TRBD2; CDR3 DNA: TGTGCCAGCAGTTCCAATAAGCGGGGGAACACCGGGGAGCTGTTTTTT; CDR3 protein: CASSSNKRGNTGELFF
V gene: TRBV20-1; clone size: few; J gene: TRBJ2-3; D gene: TRBD2; CDR3 DNA: TGCAGTGCTGGCCGACTAGCTAGCACAGATACGCAGTATTTT; CDR3 protein: CSAGRLASTDTQYF
V gene: TRBV5-1; clone size: many; J gene: TRBJ1-1; D gene: .; CDR3 DNA: TGCGCCAGCAGCGGTGTGGGGAACACTGAAGCTTTCTTT; CDR3 protein: CASSGVGNTEAFF
V gene: TRBV12-3/TRBV12-4; clone size: .; J gene: TRBJ1-1; D gene: .; CDR3 DNA: TGTGCCAGCAGTTTGGTAGGGGTCACTGAAGCTTTCTTT; CDR3 protein: CASSLVGVTEAFF
V gene: TRBV5-1; clone size: many; J gene: TRBJ2-1; D gene: TRBD2; CDR3 DNA: TGCGCCAGCAGCCTAGCGGGGGGGCCCAATGAGCAGTTCTTC; CDR3 protein: CASSLAGGPNEQFF
V gene: TRBV7-3; clone size: .; J gene: TRBJ2-1; D gene: TRBD2; CDR3 DNA: TGTGCCAGCAGGAGACTAGCGGGGGAGGTCAGGCAGTTCTTC; CDR3 protein: CASRRLAGEVRQFF
V gene: TRBV5-4; clone size: few; J gene: TRBJ2-3; D gene: TRBD2; CDR3 DNA: TGTGCCAGCAGCTTGGCTAGCGGGGTCTTGATGGATACGCAGTATTTT; CDR3 protein: CASSLASGVLMDTQYF
V gene: TRBV7-2; clone size: few; J gene: TRBJ1-5; D gene: .; CDR3 DNA: TGTGCCAGCAGCTTGGCCGCAGGGACTAATCAGCCCCAGCATTTT; CDR3 protein: CASSLAAGTNQPQHF
V gene: TRBV7-9; clone size: many; J gene: TRBJ2-5; D gene: .; CDR3 DNA: TGTGCCAGCAGCTCAGGCGAAGAGACCCAGTACTTC; CDR3 protein: CASSSGEETQYF
V gene: TRBV20-1; clone size: .; J gene: TRBJ2-5; D gene: .; CDR3 DNA: TGCAGTGCTAGAGATCAGGCTAGGGGCCACCAAGAGACCCAGTACTTC; CDR3 protein: CSARDQARGHQETQYF
V gene: TRBV13; clone size: .; J gene: TRBJ2-2; D gene: .; CDR3 DNA: TGTGCCAGCAGCTCCCGGGACGGCCTGGCCGGGGAGCTGTTTTTT; CDR3 protein: CASSSRDGLAGELFF
V gene: TRBV12-5; clone size: .; J gene: TRBJ1-1; D gene: .; CDR3 DNA: TGTGCTAGTGGTTTGTACCCACCGCGGGTGCTTTGGACTGAAGCTTTCTTT; CDR3 protein: CASGLYPPRVLWTEAFF
V gene: TRBV2; clone size: few; J gene: TRBJ2-1; D gene: .; CDR3 DNA: TGTGCCAGCAGTGCTACCAGCGGTGAGCAGTTCTTC; CDR3 protein: CASSATSGEQFF
V gene: TRBV12-3/TRBV12-4; clone size: few; J gene: TRBJ1-4; D gene: TRBD1; CDR3 DNA: TGTGCCAGCGGGGTGCAGGGGGTCGAAAAACTGTTTTTT; CDR3 protein: CASGVQGVEKLFF
V gene: TRBV5-6; clone size: .; J gene: TRBJ1-2; D gene: .; CDR3 DNA: TGTGCCAGCAGCTTCGATTTGGACTATGGCTACACCTTC; CDR3 protein: CASSFDLDYGYTF
V gene: TRBV29-1; clone size: many; J gene: TRBJ2-7; D gene: .; CDR3 DNA: TGCAGCGTTTCCCTAGGTCCCTACGAGCAGTACTTC; CDR3 protein: CSVSLGPYEQYF
V gene: TRBV13; clone size: .; J gene: TRBJ2-5; D gene: TRBD1; CDR3 DNA: TGTGCCAGCAGCACTCGCGGGACAGGCCAAGAGACCCAGTACTTC; CDR3 protein: CASSTRGTGQETQYF
V gene: TRBV5-1; clone size: few; J gene: TRBJ1-1; D gene: .; CDR3 DNA: TGCGCCAGCAGCAGTAGAGGGGCGTCTGAAGCTTTCTTT; CDR3 protein: CASSSRGASEAFF
V gene: TRBV12-3/TRBV12-4; clone size: .; J gene: TRBJ2-3; D gene: TRBD2; CDR3 DNA: TGTGCCAGCAACCTAGGGGTGGGGGACTACCGGGAAACAGATACGCAGTATTTT; CDR3 protein: CASNLGVGDYRETDTQYF
V gene: TRBV29-1; clone size: few; J gene: TRBJ2-1; D gene: .; CDR3 DNA: TGCAGCGTAGAAAAAGACAGCGAGCCCAATGAGCAGTTCTTC; CDR3 protein: CSVEKDSEPNEQFF
V gene: TRBV6-1; clone size: .; J gene: TRBJ2-7; D gene: TRBD1; CDR3 DNA: TGTGCCAGCAGTGAGACAGGGGCCGGCGAGCAGTACTTC; CDR3 protein: CASSETGAGEQYF
V gene: TRBV15; clone size: .; J gene: TRBJ2-5; D gene: .; CDR3 DNA: TGTGCCACCAGTGAGGGGCAAGAGACCCAGTACTTC; CDR3 protein: CATSEGQETQYF
V gene: TRBV19; clone size: few; J gene: TRBJ2-5; D gene: .; CDR3 DNA: TGTGCCAGTAGTATAGGAGTTGGGGCAGGGGAAGAGACCCAGTACTTC; CDR3 protein: CASSIGVGAGEETQYF
V gene: TRBV28; clone size: .; J gene: TRBJ1-4; D gene: .; CDR3 DNA: TGTGCCAGCACCCCCACTCTGGGTTCTAATGAAAAACTGTTTTTT; CDR3 protein: CASTPTLGSNEKLFF
V gene: TRBV5-1; clone size: .; J gene: TRBJ1-1; D gene: TRBD1; CDR3 DNA: TGCGCCAGCAGCTGGACAGGGCAAACTGAAGCTTTCTTT; CDR3 protein: CASSWTGQTEAFF
V gene: TRBV5-6; clone size: many; J gene: TRBJ2-3; D gene: TRBD2; CDR3 DNA: TGTGCCAGCAGCTTGGACGCCCTGCGGGGGGATACGCAGTATTTT; CDR3 protein: CASSLDALRGDTQYF
V gene: TRBV7-6; clone size: few; J gene: TRBJ2-2; D gene: .; CDR3 DNA: TGTGCCAGCAGCCTCCCCGTTATGGGCGGGGAGCTGTTTTTT; CDR3 protein: CASSLPVMGGELFF
V gene: TRBV5-1; clone size: few; J gene: TRBJ1-4; D gene: .; CDR3 DNA: TGCGCCAGCAGTATCGGGGCTAATGAAAAACTGTTTTTT; CDR3 protein: CASSIGANEKLFF
V gene: TRBV5-6; clone size: .; J gene: TRBJ1-4; D gene: .; CDR3 DNA: TGTGCCAGCAGCTTGCTCTCTGGGACGGGCTGGGGAAAACTGTTTTTT; CDR3 protein: CASSLLSGTGWGKLFF
V gene: TRBV9; clone size: .; J gene: TRBJ1-2; D gene: .; CDR3 DNA: TGTGCCAGCAGCGTAGCGCGGGACACCCATCTCGGCTACACCTTC; CDR3 protein: CASSVARDTHLGYTF
V gene: TRBV19; clone size: .; J gene: TRBJ2-3; D gene: TRBD1; CDR3 DNA: TGTGCCAGTGGACAGGGGGCGGCAGATACGCAGTATTTT; CDR3 protein: CASGQGAADTQYF
V gene: TRBV4-1; clone size: .; J gene: TRBJ2-1; D gene: .; CDR3 DNA: TGCGCCAGCAGCCAAGAATCGGGGTACAATGAGCAGTTCTTC; CDR3 protein: CASSQESGYNEQFF
V gene: TRBV7-2; clone size: many; J gene: TRBJ2-3; D gene: .; CDR3 DNA: TGTGCCAGCAGCTTAGTGTTGGGAGCCACAGATACGCAGTATTTT; CDR3 protein: CASSLVLGATDTQYF
V gene: TRBV6-4; clone size: many; J gene: TRBJ1-2; D gene: .; CDR3 DNA: TGTGCCAGCAGTTCGGACAGCTATGGCTACACCTTC; CDR3 protein: CASSSDSYGYTF